The 21 T cell receptor beta chains reported below all come from one sample, sequenced in a study of T cell changes during pregnancy in multiple sclerosis. Sequencing used immunoSEQ multiplex PCR; TCRdb keeps in-frame clones, though not all of them. The table records roughly 40,000 clones, 92% of them present only once. The sample here was CD8+ T cells from peripheral blood mononuclear cells, taken in the first trimester of pregnancy. The receptors were gathered from a female donor with multiple sclerosis, enrolled in a pregnancy study.

The chain joins TRBV19 to TRBJ2-1; 9 bases line up with TRBD2. V lost 7 bases to trimming and J lost 0 bases; unmatched junction nucleotides: 4. Germline lookup yields CDR1 LNHDA and CDR2 SQIVND (reference sequence). CDR3 length: 15 amino acids. CDR3 sequence: CASTSGGPSYNEQFF. For the CDR3, the DNA is TGTGCCAGTACAAGCGGGGGGCCCTCCTACAATGAGCAGTTCTTC.

V and J are TRBV4-2 and TRBJ2-2, with 7 bases fitting TRBD2. Germline assignment: CDR1 LGHNA and CDR2 YNFKEQ. V lost 3 bases and J lost 4; bases outside the gene matches: 8. This CDR3 has 16 residues. The CDR3 protein is CASSQAGVEGTGELFF. The CDR3 nucleotides read TGTGCCAGCAGCCAGGCGGGGGTCGAGGGCACCGGGGAGCTGTTTTTT.

The table lists this clone with a count of one. The junction shows a germline mismatch at one end, possibly a read error. The CDR3 sequence is CASSTPGEVFF. The DNA for the CDR3 is TGCGCCAGCAGCACCCCGGGGGAGGTCTTTTTT. The chain has TRBV4-1 and TRBJ2-3, with D perhaps TRBD2 (6 bases). The CDR3 covers 11 residues. Germline V lookup: CDR1 MGHRA, CDR2 YSYEKL.

The chain couples TRBV19 to TRBJ1-5; the D gene is possibly TRBD1 (6 bases). The CDR3 consists of 13 residues. Germline-derived CDR1 and CDR2 are LNHDA and SQIVND (reference sequence). V lost 3 bases, J lost 9 bases, and 12 bases lay in between. DNA of the CDR3: TGTGCCAGTAGTATTCTCCGAGGGGGGCCCCAGCATTTT. Its translation: CASSILRGGPQHF.

The rearrangement links TRBV6-5 to TRBJ2-7, with 10 bases that match TRBD2. The CDR3 is made up of 15 amino acids. CDR1 and CDR2 from the germline V gene are MNHEY and SVGAGI. Trimming removed 6 bases from V and 2 bases from J; junction bases left unmatched: 7. In DNA form, the CDR3 reads TGTGCCAGCAGCAATAGCGGGGGGCCTACCTACGAGCAGTACTTC. Translation gives CASSNSGGPTYEQYF.

This clone was seen a single time. This chain connects TRBV7-9 to TRBJ2-1; perhaps TRBD1 as D (6 bases). CDR1 and CDR2 (germline): SEHNR, FQNEAQ (reference sequence). CDR3 length: 13 residues. Trimming cost V 5 bases and J 6 bases, with 11 bases left between them. The CDR3 sequence: CASSRGQINEQFF. The CDR3 nucleotides read TGTGCCAGCAGCCGAGGACAGATCAATGAGCAGTTCTTC.

V gene TRBV5-1 combines with J gene TRBJ1-2; 7 bases match TRBD1. This CDR3 is built from 14 residues. V gave up 4 bases and J gave up 8 bases; unmatched junction bases: 11. CDR1 is SGHRS, CDR2 YFSETQ, per germline. CDR3 protein: CASSRGGQIEGYTF. The CDR3 DNA is TGCGCCAGCAGCAGAGGGGGACAGATTGAAGGCTACACCTTC.

This clone was counted only a few times. This chain uses TRBV28 with TRBJ1-1; the D is unclear. The CDR3 sequence is 14 residues long. In germline, CDR1 is MDHEN, CDR2 SYDVKM. Trimming shortened V by 5 bases and J by 3 bases, and 13 bases separated the two germline ends. The CDR3 loop is CASSPTDSDTEAFF. The CDR3 DNA is TGTGCCAGCAGTCCGACGGACTCTGACACTGAAGCTTTCTTT.

V gene TRBV2 combines with J gene TRBJ2-3; D unclear. The V gene lost 2 bases and the J gene lost 4 bases, with 13 bases spanning the gap. This CDR3 region has 15 residues. Germline CDR1 and CDR2: SNHLY and FYNNEI. The CDR3 protein is CASSEYFASPDTQYF. CDR3 DNA: TGTGCCAGCAGTGAATACTTCGCTTCCCCAGATACGCAGTATTTT.

The J gene is TRBJ1-3, the V gene TRBV11-2; perhaps TRBD1 as D (5 bases). V lost 5 bases and J 0 bases, leaving 14 bases between the germline ends. Germline V gene sequence: CDR1 SGHAT, CDR2 FQNNGV. The CDR3 has 16 amino acids. The DNA for the CDR3 is TGTGCCAGCAGCGGGGGACTCTTCTACTCTGGAAACACCATATATTTT. It is translated as CASSGGLFYSGNTIYF.

The J gene is TRBJ1-5, the V gene TRBV10-2; perhaps TRBD1 as D (5 bases). Germline CDR1 is WSHSY and CDR2 is SAAADI. The CDR3 runs 14 residues. The V end was cut by 10 bases, the J end by 4 bases, with 17 bases between. CDR3 nucleotide sequence: TGCGCCACCGGGGGGGACGGCGCAAATCAGCCCCAGCATTTT. Protein sequence: CATGGDGANQPQHF.

This rearrangement joins TRBV11-2 to TRBJ2-2, with D unclear. CDR3 length: 14 amino acids. Germline V lookup: CDR1 SGHAT, CDR2 FQNNGV. Between the trimmed V and J ends, which lost 6 bases and 6 bases, there was a span of 14 bases. The CDR3 loop is CASRYPVEPGELFF. Written as DNA, the CDR3 is TGTGCCAGCAGGTACCCCGTGGAGCCCGGGGAGCTGTTTTTT.

This chain joins TRBV19 and TRBJ1-3; 9 bases are a match to TRBD1. This CDR3 region has 16 residues. The germline V gene has CDR1 LNHDA and CDR2 SQIVND (reference sequence). V was clipped by 5 bases and J by 4 bases; unmatched bases: 9. DNA for the CDR3: TGTGCCAGTAGTCCCAACAGGGGGCCAAAGGGAAACACCATATATTTT. It specifies CASSPNRGPKGNTIYF.

This clone was counted between two and nine times. The chain carries TRBV4-2 and TRBJ1-3, with TRBD1 matching 7 bases. CDR1 LGHNA and CDR2 YNFKEQ come from the germline V gene. The CDR3 is 16 residues long. V shed 0 bases, J shed 3 bases, and the junction held 5 bases outside the gene matches. The CDR3 sequence is CASSQDRQGDGNTIYF. The CDR3 DNA reads as TGTGCCAGCAGCCAAGATAGACAGGGAGATGGAAACACCATATATTTT.

The CDR3 here is CASSERGVSTDTQYF. The CDR3 coding sequence is TGTGCCAGCAGCGAGCGGGGGGTCAGCACAGATACGCAGTATTTT. The V gene is TRBV9, the J gene TRBJ2-3; TRBD2 aligns across 9 bases. The CDR3 covers 15 residues. Trimming at V came to 3 bases and at J to 0 bases, leaving 2 bases not matched to a gene. Germline CDR1 and CDR2: SGDLS and YYNGEE.

This clone was seen only once. The V call is TRBV6-6, the J call TRBJ1-4; a possible D gene is TRBD1 (5 bases). V shed 7 bases and J shed 8 bases, with 17 bases lying between them. The CDR3 loop spans 14 amino acids. Germline V gene data show CDR1 as MNHNY and CDR2 as SVGAGI (reference sequence). CDR3: CASNTEGLGEKLFF. Here the CDR3 DNA reads TGTGCCAGCAATACCGAGGGACTTGGGGAAAAACTGTTTTTT.

This chain uses TRBV29-1 with TRBJ2-3; D not resolved. The CDR3 is 12 amino acids. V dropped 7 bases and J dropped 5 bases, with 13 bases sitting between them. Germline values: CDR1 SQVTM, CDR2 ANQGSEA. CDR3 loop: CSGLGPVDTQYF. The CDR3 nucleotides are TGCAGCGGCCTTGGGCCGGTAGATACGCAGTATTTT.

CDR3 sequence (DNA): TGTGCCAGCAGCTCGGATGAGCGGCGCCTGCCCCAGCATTTT. Translation gives CASSSDERRLPQHF. The rearrangement uses TRBV5-4 and TRBJ1-5; D not certain. Germline loops: CDR1 SGHNT, CDR2 YYREEE (reference sequence). The length of the CDR3 is 14 residues. V shed 3 bases and J shed 9 bases, with 16 bases lying between them.

This rearrangement joins TRBV10-3 to TRBJ1-3; D is possibly TRBD1 (6 bases). Trimming took 8 bases from V and 4 from J, leaving 9 bases between them. Germline V gives CDR1 ENHRY, CDR2 SYGVKD. The CDR3 has 12 residues. The chain's CDR3 is CAILGQGNTIYF. The CDR3 nucleotides are TGTGCCATCTTAGGACAGGGAAACACCATATATTTT.

The V gene is TRBV5-1, the J gene TRBJ1-5, with 9 bases aligning to TRBD1. Germline loops: CDR1 SGHRS, CDR2 YFSETQ. Losses at the gene ends were 4 bases for V and 6 bases for J; bases not matched to a gene: 5. The length of the CDR3 is 14 residues. Here the CDR3 reads CASSAGTGSQPQHF. For the CDR3, the DNA is TGCGCCAGCAGCGCCGGGACAGGGAGTCAGCCCCAGCATTTT.

Points on this clone: A junction end diverges from the germline sequence, so it may reflect a read error. This chain joins TRBV15 and TRBJ1-2, with a possible D match to TRBD1 (6 bases). The germline V gene encodes CDR1 LNHNV and CDR2 YYDKDF (reference sequence). This CDR3 region has 13 residues. The chain's CDR3 is CATSPTGPEPLAF. The CDR3 DNA follows: TGTGCCACCAGCCCGACAGGTCCCGAACCCTTGGCCTTC.